This is a list of T cell receptor beta chains from one sample in a study of Graves' ophthalmopathy and Graves' hyperthyroidism. TCRdb recomputed calls from the multiplex PCR reads with MiXCR, one row per CDR3 protein. In the table there are hundreds of thousands of distinct CDR3 sequences, about 40% of which are singletons. Sequencing was performed on peripheral blood. The receptors stem from an adult man with Graves' ophthalmopathy. Each CDR3 is given with its conserved first and last residue. Each record gives: D gene, V gene, J gene, clone size, CDR3 length, CDR3 protein, CDR3 DNA. The D gene is left open where the match is weak. The size field is filled for only some rows; it gives once, few, many or a size class.

>NA|TRBV9|TRBJ1-3|many|17
CASSETTGQLSGNTIYF
TGTGCCAGCAGCGAGACAACCGGACAGCTCTCTGGAAACACCATATATTTT
>NA|TRBV9|TRBJ1-5|NA|14
CASSDRLGGETQHF
TGTGCCAGCAGCGATAGACTAGGTGGAGAGACCCAGCATTTT
>NA|TRBV20-1|TRBJ2-2|few|13
CSPPWRVSGELFF
TGCAGCCCCCCCTGGCGAGTATCCGGGGAGCTGTTTTTT
>NA|TRBV19|TRBJ1-1|many|11
CASSISGGAFF
TGTGCCAGTAGTATCTCAGGCGGAGCTTTCTTT
>TRBD2|TRBV7-9|TRBJ2-7|once|15
CVSSQTSGASYEQYF
TGTGTCAGTAGCCAGACTAGCGGGGCTTCCTACGAGCAGTACTTC
>NA|TRBV2|TRBJ1-2|many|13
CASSIDRDYGYTF
TGTGCCAGCAGTATCGACAGAGACTATGGCTACACCTTC
>NA|TRBV7-9|TRBJ2-3|few|11
CASSLGNTQYF
TGTGCCAGCAGCTTAGGGAATACGCAGTATTTT
>NA|TRBV4-3|TRBJ1-6|many|14
CASSQDRPASPLHF
TGCGCCAGCAGCCAAGATCGCCCAGCCTCACCCCTCCACTTT
>TRBD1|TRBV10-3|TRBJ2-5|few|17
CASRSPPGQGAHETQYF
TGTGCCAGCAGATCACCTCCGGGACAGGGGGCCCATGAGACCCAGTACTTC
>TRBD2|TRBV20-1|TRBJ2-7|many|13
CSARASGSIEQYF
TGCAGTGCTAGGGCTAGCGGGAGTATCGAGCAGTACTTC
>NA|TRBV9|TRBJ1-1|many|14
CASSAETGNTEAFF
TGTGCCAGCAGCGCCGAGACAGGGAACACTGAAGCTTTCTTT
>NA|TRBV7-1|TRBJ1-2|NA|15
CASSSLPGGNYGYTF
TGTGCCAGCAGCTCCCTCCCGGGAGGGAACTATGGCTACACCTTC
>NA|TRBV10-3|TRBJ1-2|many|14
CAISDPGESYGYTF
TGTGCCATCAGTGACCCAGGGGAAAGCTATGGCTACACCTTC
>TRBD1|TRBV6-6|TRBJ1-1|few|18
CASSVGTARGGLNTEAFF
TGTGCCAGCAGTGTCGGGACAGCCCGCGGGGGGTTGAACACTGAAGCTTTCTTT
>NA|TRBV10-3|TRBJ1-4|NA|15
CAIRRQDEDTEKLFF
TGTGCCATCAGAAGACAGGACGAGGACACTGAAAAACTGTTTTTT
>TRBD1|TRBV7-9|TRBJ2-7|few|15
CASSVVAGQGYEQYF
TGTGCCAGCAGCGTTGTTGCGGGACAGGGGTACGAGCAGTACTTC
>NA|TRBV12-3/TRBV12-4|TRBJ1-4|NA|14
CASSSDRENEKLFF
TGTGCCAGCAGTTCGGACAGAGAAAATGAAAAACTGTTTTTT
>TRBD1|TRBV13|TRBJ1-1|many|16
CASSPRGQFMNTEAFF
TGTGCCAGCAGCCCAAGGGGGCAGTTCATGAACACTGAAGCTTTCTTT
>NA|TRBV5-8|TRBJ1-5|NA|15
CASSSSPNSNQPQHF
TGTGCCAGCAGTTCAAGCCCCAATAGCAATCAGCCCCAGCATTTT
>TRBD1|TRBV5-1|TRBJ2-5|NA|17
CASSFPPDRASQETQYF
TGCGCCAGCAGCTTTCCCCCCGACAGGGCTAGTCAAGAGACCCAGTACTTC
>NA|TRBV5-8|TRBJ2-7|many|11
CASSLAIEQYF
TGTGCCAGCAGCTTGGCCATCGAGCAGTACTTC
>NA|TRBV29-1|TRBJ2-7|many|12
CSVGTGTYEQYF
TGCAGCGTTGGTACAGGCACCTACGAGCAGTACTTC
>TRBD2|TRBV7-2|TRBJ2-7|many|15
CASSLELAGTYEQYF
TGTGCCAGCAGCTTAGAGCTAGCGGGGACCTACGAGCAGTACTTC
>NA|TRBV6-5|TRBJ1-2|NA|14
CASSTGSSNYGYTF
TGTGCCAGCAGTACCGGTAGTTCTAACTATGGCTACACCTTC
>TRBD1|TRBV6-6|TRBJ2-7|NA|14
CASRDRDRGHEQYF
TGTGCCAGCAGGGACAGAGACAGGGGACACGAGCAGTACTTC
>NA|TRBV14|TRBJ1-1|many|13
CASSQGRKTEAFF
TGTGCCAGCAGCCAAGGAAGAAAGACTGAAGCTTTCTTT
>TRBD1|TRBV7-8|TRBJ2-7|few|16
CASSQGGGTGVYEQYF
TGTGCCAGCAGCCAAGGGGGAGGGACAGGGGTCTACGAGCAGTACTTC
>NA|TRBV29-1|TRBJ1-1|NA|20
CSVAHTEAFFGQGTGTEAFF
NA
>NA|TRBV27|TRBJ1-6|many|14
CASSFRPYNSPLHF
TGTGCCAGCAGTTTCCGACCTTATAATTCACCCCTCCACTTT
>NA|TRBV20-1|TRBJ2-5|NA|16
CSARSLGGEGQETQYF
TGCAGTGCTAGATCCCTCGGAGGTGAGGGGCAAGAGACCCAGTACTTC
>NA|TRBV2|TRBJ1-5|NA|14
CASSDTGSHQPQHF
TGTGCCAGCAGTGATACAGGGTCCCATCAGCCCCAGCATTTT
>NA|TRBV9|TRBJ1-1|NA|13
CASRRDQDTEAFF
TGTGCCAGCAGAAGAGATCAGGACACTGAAGCTTTCTTT
>NA|TRBV12-5|TRBJ2-2|NA|14
CANTGTVNTGELFF
TGTGCCAACACCGGGACGGTGAACACCGGGGAGCTGTTTTTT
>NA|TRBV25-1|TRBJ1-1|many|14
CASTPGRGRAEAFF
TGTGCCAGCACTCCTGGAAGAGGACGGGCTGAAGCTTTCTTT
>NA|TRBV19|TRBJ2-7|many|15
CASSTGHSGLYEQYF
TGTGCCAGTAGTACAGGACATTCGGGGCTTTACGAGCAGTACTTC
>TRBD2|TRBV5-1|TRBJ2-7|NA|15
CASSLGSLAVYEQYF
TGTGCCAGCAGCTTGGGGAGTCTAGCGGTTTACGAGCAGTACTTC
>TRBD1|TRBV29-1|TRBJ1-2|NA|16
CAWSARGTGGADGYTF
TGTGCCTGGAGTGCACGCGGGACAGGGGGCGCTGATGGCTACACCTTC
>NA|TRBV5-8|TRBJ1-4|few|15
CASSLGSREFEKLFF
TGTGCCAGCAGCTTGGGGTCCAGGGAATTCGAAAAACTGTTTTTT
>NA|TRBV6-5|TRBJ2-5|few|16
CASSYSSSLGQETQYF
TGTGCCAGCAGTTACTCGAGTTCCCTGGGGCAAGAGACCCAGTACTTC
>TRBD1|TRBV5-1|TRBJ2-6|few|18
CASSFGRQGADGANVLTF
TGCGCCAGCAGCTTCGGGAGACAGGGGGCGGATGGGGCCAACGTCCTGACTTTC
>TRBD1|TRBV29-1|TRBJ1-1|many|12
CSVQGEYTEAFF
TGCAGCGTTCAGGGGGAGTACACTGAAGCTTTCTTT
>NA|TRBV2|TRBJ2-5|many|10
CASTKETQYF
TGTGCCAGTACTAAAGAGACCCAGTACTTC
>NA|TRBV2|TRBJ2-2|NA|14
CASSVQGHTGELFF
TGTGCCAGCAGTGTACAGGGCCACACCGGGGAGCTGTTTTTT
>TRBD1|TRBV20-1|TRBJ1-2|many|13
CSATVDRDGGYTF
TGCAGTGCTACAGTTGACAGGGATGGTGGCTACACCTTC
>NA|TRBV29-1|TRBJ1-6|NA|11
CSERGNSPLHF
TGCAGCGAAAGGGGGAATTCACCCCTCCACTTT
>NA|TRBV5-5|TRBJ1-6|NA|15
CASSPGEGEWSPLHF
TGTGCCAGCTCACCAGGAGAGGGAGAATGGTCACCCCTCCACTTT
>NA|TRBV20-1|TRBJ1-1|NA|11
CSASRDMEAFF
TGCAGTGCTAGCCGGGACATGGAAGCTTTCTTT
>TRBD2|TRBV6-5|TRBJ2-7|NA|15
CASSETRDYLYEQYF
TGTGCCAGCAGTGAAACCCGGGACTACCTCTACGAGCAGTACTTC
>NA|TRBV7-2|TRBJ2-6|many|15
CASSLLGSGANVLTF
TGTGCCAGCAGCTTATTAGGCTCTGGGGCCAACGTCCTGACTTTC
>TRBD1|TRBV20-1|TRBJ2-7|NA|14
CSARAGTGIYEQYF
TGCAGTGCTAGAGCCGGGACAGGGATTTACGAGCAGTACTTC
>TRBD1|TRBV25-1|TRBJ2-5|NA|15
CASSDIGQGQETQYF
TGTGCCAGCAGTGACATTGGACAGGGACAAGAGACCCAGTACTTC
>NA|TRBV24-1|TRBJ1-2|many|16
CATSALGGTFPDGYTF
TGTGCCACCAGTGCTCTGGGGGGGACCTTCCCTGATGGCTACACCTTC